The 20 T cell receptor beta chains reported below all come from one sample, sequenced in a study of blood T cell repertoires in COVID-19. Clones were sequenced by immunoSEQ multiplex PCR, and TCRdb holds only the in-frame ones, with some missing. The table has some 240,000 clones, around four fifths seen once; the top ten hold less than 6%. Specimen: peripheral blood. These receptor sequences come from a woman aged 70 to 79 with COVID-19, enrolled during active disease.

The rearrangement uses TRBV29-1 and TRBJ2-5, with 11 bases lining up with TRBD2. The germline V gene has CDR1 SQVTM and CDR2 ANQGSEA. With V trimmed by 7 bases and J by 5 bases, 12 bases remained unmatched. CDR3 size: 15 residues. The chain's CDR3 is CSAYKLAGVWETQYF. CDR3 nucleotides: TGCAGCGCATATAAACTAGCGGGAGTTTGGGAGACCCAGTACTTC. Based on the CDR3 plus reference TRBV29-1 and TRBJ2-5, the full variable domain is SAVISQKPSRDICQRGTSLTIQCQVDSQVTMMFWYRQQPGQSLTLIATANQGSEATYESGFVIDKFPISRPNLTFSTLTVSNMSPEDSSIYLCSAYKLAGVWETQYFGPGTRLLVL.

In its sample, this clone was seen many times. The rearrangement uses TRBV5-1 and TRBJ1-3, with 7 bases matching TRBD1. J gave up 3 bases and V 4 bases, and 10 bases lay outside the gene matches. This CDR3 has 16 amino acids. Looked up from germline, CDR1 is SGHRS and CDR2 is YFSETQ. CDR3 sequence reads: CASSRTGQESGNTIYF. In nucleotides, the CDR3 is TGCGCCAGCAGCCGAACTGGACAGGAAAGTGGAAACACCATATATTTT.

This rearrangement joins TRBV5-1 to TRBJ2-1; 11 bases fit TRBD2. The germline V gene has CDR1 SGHRS and CDR2 YFSETQ. V shed 0 bases, J shed 0 bases, and the junction held 5 bases outside the gene matches. The CDR3 runs to 18 residues. The CDR3 DNA reads as TGCGCCAGCAGCTTGGTAGCGGGAGGGACGAGCTCCTACAATGAGCAGTTCTTC. This translates into CASSLVAGGTSSYNEQFF.

This clone was observed a handful of times. This sample includes further DNA sequences coding for the same CDR3. V and J are TRBV14 and TRBJ1-1; D is perhaps TRBD1 (5 bases). The length of the CDR3 is 15 residues. V dropped 4 bases and J dropped 4 bases, with 16 bases sitting between them. CDR1 SGHDN and CDR2 FVKESK come from the germline V gene. CDR3 nucleotide sequence: TGTGCCAGCAGCCCAAGGTCTTCAAGGGGCACTGAAGCTTTCTTT. Its translation is CASSPRSSRGTEAFF.

The chain joins TRBV28 to TRBJ1-2, with D hard to call. The CDR3 consists of 13 residues. V dropped 9 bases and J dropped 3 bases, with 14 bases sitting between them. Looked up from germline, CDR1 is MDHEN and CDR2 is SYDVKM. This chain's CDR3 is CASAGNTHYGYTF. Written as DNA, the CDR3 is TGTGCCAGTGCGGGGAATACCCACTATGGCTACACCTTC.

V gene TRBV29-1 combines with J gene TRBJ1-4; D is unclear. Germline assignment: CDR1 SQVTM and CDR2 ANQGSEA. The V end was cut by 7 bases, the J end by 3 bases, with 12 bases between. CDR3 length: 13 residues. The CDR3 loop is CSAAVAANEKLFF. In DNA, the CDR3 is TGCAGCGCCGCGGTGGCAGCTAATGAAAAACTGTTTTTT.

The chain has TRBV4-1 and TRBJ2-7; 7 bases are shared with TRBD1. Germline lookup yields CDR1 MGHRA and CDR2 YSYEKL. There are 13 residues in the CDR3. Germline trimming cut 5 bases from V and 5 bases from J; bases unmatched to any gene: 6. This CDR3 reads CASSGRQGDEQYF. The CDR3 region has the DNA TGCGCCAGCAGCGGGCGACAGGGAGACGAGCAGTACTTC.

This chain joins TRBV7-9 and TRBJ2-4; perhaps TRBD1 as D (6 bases). The V and J ends lost 0 bases and 6 bases respectively, with 15 bases between them. Germline lookup yields CDR1 SEHNR and CDR2 FQNEAQ (reference sequence). This CDR3 spans 16 amino acids. The CDR3 bases are TGTGCCAGCAGCTTAGCGCCAACCACAGGGTCAAACATTCAGTACTTC. Its translation: CASSLAPTTGSNIQYF.

The chain couples TRBV14 to TRBJ1-4, with 9 positions matching TRBD1. This CDR3 has 15 residues. The germline V gene has CDR1 SGHDN and CDR2 FVKESK. V lost 5 bases and J lost 3; bases outside the gene matches: 4. This CDR3 reads CASSFWTGANEKLFF. CDR3 DNA sequence: TGTGCCAGCAGCTTTTGGACAGGGGCTAATGAAAAACTGTTTTTT.

The chain uses TRBV2 and TRBJ1-1; TRBD1 aligns across 8 bases. The germline CDR1 and CDR2 sequences are SNHLY and FYNNEI. The CDR3 totals 15 residues. J was trimmed by 1 base and V by 2 bases; bases with no gene match: 3. For the CDR3, the DNA is TGTGCCAGCAGTGAACAGGGGGCGAGGAACACTGAAGCTTTCTTT. Translating gives CASSEQGARNTEAFF.

This clone was found many times. The rearrangement links TRBV27 to TRBJ2-1, with D tentatively TRBD1 (6 bases). CDR1 and CDR2 (germline): MNHEY, SMNVEV (reference sequence). The CDR3 is 15 residues long. The ends were cut back, 5 bases at V and 4 bases at J, with 15 bases in the middle. The chain's CDR3 is CASSPDRTLYNEQFF. The DNA of the CDR3 is TGTGCCAGCAGTCCCGACAGGACCTTATACAATGAGCAGTTCTTC.

The count of this clone is one. The genes are TRBV7-2 and TRBJ1-6; weak D call: TRBD1 (6 bases). The germline V and J ends were trimmed by 0 bases and 2 bases, with 11 bases remaining between them. CDR1 and CDR2 from the germline V gene are SGHTA and FQGNSA. The length of the CDR3 is 17 residues. In nucleotides, the CDR3 is TGTGCCAGCAGCTTAGCCTACAGGGTCACCTATAATTCACCCCTCCACTTT. It encodes CASSLAYRVTYNSPLHF.

The CDR3 DNA follows: TGTGCCAGTAGTTCCCCAGGCGGGACGAACACCGGGGAGCTGTTTTTT. Encoded protein: CASSSPGGTNTGELFF. The chain combines TRBV19 with TRBJ2-2; D possibly corresponds to TRBD2 (6 bases). Between the trimmed V and J ends, which lost 5 bases and 0 bases, there was a span of 13 bases. The CDR3 is made up of 16 amino acids. Per germline, CDR1 LNHDA and CDR2 SQIVND (reference sequence).

The CDR3 nucleotides read TGTGCCAGTAGTTGGCTAGCGGGAGTCAATGAGCAGTTCTTC. Translated, it gives CASSWLAGVNEQFF. This rearrangement joins TRBV19 to TRBJ2-1; 10 nucleotides align to TRBD2. There are 14 residues in the CDR3. Looked up from germline, CDR1 is LNHDA and CDR2 is SQIVND (reference sequence). V lost 5 bases and J lost 6; bases outside the gene matches: 4.

The chain uses TRBV19 and TRBJ2-5; TRBD1 might be the D (5 bases). The V end lost 3 bases, the J end lost 8 bases, and 16 bases lay between the germline ends. CDR3 length equals 14 residues. CDR1 is LNHDA and CDR2 is SQIVND in the germline V gene (reference sequence). The CDR3, as DNA: TGTGCCAGTAGTATCCGGCAGGGCGGTAGCACCCAGTACTTC. It is translated as CASSIRQGGSTQYF.

The gene calls are TRBV15 and TRBJ1-1; D is possibly TRBD1 (5 bases). From germline, CDR1 is LNHNV and CDR2 YYDKDF (reference sequence). This CDR3 has 17 residues. The V and J ends lost 0 bases and 4 bases respectively, with 18 bases between them. The chain's CDR3 is CATSREGPKGGGTEAFF. In nucleotides, the CDR3 is TGTGCCACCAGCAGAGAGGGGCCTAAAGGTGGCGGCACTGAAGCTTTCTTT.

The rearrangement links TRBV5-4 to TRBJ2-6, with 8 positions matching TRBD1. The CDR3 has 15 amino acids. The germline V gene has CDR1 SGHNT and CDR2 YYREEE (reference sequence). The ends lost 4 bases at V and 2 bases at J; junction bases unmatched: 2. The CDR3 DNA reads as TGTGCCAGCAGCCCACAGGGGGCTGGGGCCAACGTCCTGACTTTC. It translates to CASSPQGAGANVLTF.

Only a few counts were recorded for this clone. The V and J genes are TRBV3-1 (or the pseudogene TRBV3-2) and TRBJ1-1; D might be TRBD1 (5 bases). This CDR3 region has 14 residues. Germline V gene lookup returns CDR1 LGHDT and CDR2 YNNKEL (reference sequence). Trimming took 4 bases from V and 12 from J, leaving 21 bases between them. The CDR3 coding sequence is TGTGCCAGCAGCCCCCCGGATAGGGGCAGGTCGACTTTCTTT. Amino acid sequence: CASSPPDRGRSTFF.

The rearrangement links TRBV29-1 to TRBJ1-4, with D tentatively TRBD1 (6 bases). The CDR3 is 15 residues long. Germline loops: CDR1 SQVTM, CDR2 ANQGSEA. V was cut by 4 bases and J by 1 base, with 13 bases left in between. CDR3 residues: CSVGGGGGTNEKLFF. CDR3 coding DNA: TGCAGCGTTGGAGGGGGTGGCGGAACTAATGAAAAACTGTTTTTT.

The chain uses TRBV6-1 and TRBJ1-2; TRBD1 matches at 7 bases. The CDR3 consists of 17 residues. The germline V gene has CDR1 MNHNS and CDR2 SASEGT. J gave up 5 bases and V 2 bases, and 14 bases lay outside the gene matches. The CDR3 reads CASSEQGVKEGSYGYTF. The DNA for the CDR3 is TGTGCCAGCAGTGAACAGGGGGTGAAGGAGGGATCATATGGCTACACCTTC.